The entry below describes one T cell receptor (beta chain). The antigen remains undetermined. V was clipped by 3 bases and J by 3 bases; unmatched bases: 11. Germline V CDR1 and CDR2: LNHDA, SQIVND (reference sequence). This CDR3 contains 17 residues. This sample is drawn from a study of cytotoxic CD8 clonotypes in ibrutinib-treated CLL. Study overall: Partial response occurred in around 24 patients and complete response in 2; at median approximately 71 months, roughly 15 remained remitted and about twelve progressed. Productive templates per sample averaged approximately 240,000; productive rearrangements, 94,082.

Some clones are missing from TCRdb's copy, which holds only in-frame ones; the method was immunoSEQ multiplex PCR. Counted here are about 140,000 clones, 60% to 85% occurring once; the ten biggest clones make up 4.5% to 6.5%. The study's findings and limits: Exceeding age-matched healthy donors, baseline clonality also tracked the counts of circulating CD8+ T cells. Contraction or stability on treatment was seen for public clonotypes, which were uncommon.

The sequencing used PBMCs, collected after 24 months of ibrutinib treatment. V is TRBV19 and J is TRBJ2-4; 7 positions agree with TRBD2. The clonotype originates from a human donor with chronic lymphocytic leukemia. CDR3 amino acids: CASSIARREWGKNIQYF. The DNA of the CDR3 is TGTGCCAGTAGTATCGCCCGGCGGGAGTGGGGCAAAAACATTCAGTACTTC.